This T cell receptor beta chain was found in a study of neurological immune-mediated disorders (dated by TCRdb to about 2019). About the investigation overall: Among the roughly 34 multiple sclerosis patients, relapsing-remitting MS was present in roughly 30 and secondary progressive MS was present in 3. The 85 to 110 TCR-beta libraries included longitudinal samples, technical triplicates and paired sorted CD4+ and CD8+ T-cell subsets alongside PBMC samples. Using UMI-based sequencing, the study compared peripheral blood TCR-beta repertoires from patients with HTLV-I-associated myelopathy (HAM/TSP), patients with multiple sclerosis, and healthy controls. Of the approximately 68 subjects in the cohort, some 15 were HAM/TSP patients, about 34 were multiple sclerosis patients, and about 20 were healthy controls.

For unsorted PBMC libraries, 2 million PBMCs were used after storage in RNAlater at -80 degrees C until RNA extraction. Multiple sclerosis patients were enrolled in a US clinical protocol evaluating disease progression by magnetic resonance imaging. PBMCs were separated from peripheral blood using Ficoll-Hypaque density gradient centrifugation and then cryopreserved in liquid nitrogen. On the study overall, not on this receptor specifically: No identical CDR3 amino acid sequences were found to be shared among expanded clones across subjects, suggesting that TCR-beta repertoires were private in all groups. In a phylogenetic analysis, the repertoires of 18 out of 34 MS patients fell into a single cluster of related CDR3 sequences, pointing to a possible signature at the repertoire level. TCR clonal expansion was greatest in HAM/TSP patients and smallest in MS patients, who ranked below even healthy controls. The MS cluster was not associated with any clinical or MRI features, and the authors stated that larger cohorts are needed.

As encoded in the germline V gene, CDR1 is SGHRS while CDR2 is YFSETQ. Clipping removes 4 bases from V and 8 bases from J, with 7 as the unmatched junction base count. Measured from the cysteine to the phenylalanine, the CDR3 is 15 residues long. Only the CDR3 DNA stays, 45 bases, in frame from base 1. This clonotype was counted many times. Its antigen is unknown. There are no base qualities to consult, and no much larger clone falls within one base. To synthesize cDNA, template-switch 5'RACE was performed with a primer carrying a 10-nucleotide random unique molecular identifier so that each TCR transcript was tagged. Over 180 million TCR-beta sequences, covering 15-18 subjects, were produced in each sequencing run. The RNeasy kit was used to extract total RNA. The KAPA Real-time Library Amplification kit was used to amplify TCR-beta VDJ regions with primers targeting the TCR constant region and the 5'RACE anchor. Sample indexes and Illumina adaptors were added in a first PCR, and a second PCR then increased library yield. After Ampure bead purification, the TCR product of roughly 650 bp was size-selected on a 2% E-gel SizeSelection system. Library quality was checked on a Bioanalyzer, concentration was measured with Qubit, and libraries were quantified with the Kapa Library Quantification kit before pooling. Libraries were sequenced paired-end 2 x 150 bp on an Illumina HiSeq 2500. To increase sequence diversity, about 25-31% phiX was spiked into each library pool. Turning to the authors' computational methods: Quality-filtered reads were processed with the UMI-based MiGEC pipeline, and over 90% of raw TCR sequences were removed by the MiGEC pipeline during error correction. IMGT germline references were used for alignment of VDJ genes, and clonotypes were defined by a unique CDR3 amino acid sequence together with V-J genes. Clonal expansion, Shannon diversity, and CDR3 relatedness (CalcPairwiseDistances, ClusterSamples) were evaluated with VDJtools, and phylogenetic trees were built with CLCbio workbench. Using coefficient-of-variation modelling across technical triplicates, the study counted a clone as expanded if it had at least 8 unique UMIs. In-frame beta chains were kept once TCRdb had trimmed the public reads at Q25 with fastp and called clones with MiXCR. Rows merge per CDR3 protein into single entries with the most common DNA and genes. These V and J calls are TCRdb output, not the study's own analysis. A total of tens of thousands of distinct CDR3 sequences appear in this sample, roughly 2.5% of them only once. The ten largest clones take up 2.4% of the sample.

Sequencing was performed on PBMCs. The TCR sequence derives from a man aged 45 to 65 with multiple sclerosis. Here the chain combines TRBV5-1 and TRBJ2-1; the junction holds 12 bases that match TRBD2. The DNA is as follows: TGCGCCAGCAGCCTCCGGACTAGCGGGGTCCATGAGCAGTTCTTC. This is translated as CASSLRTSGVHEQFF. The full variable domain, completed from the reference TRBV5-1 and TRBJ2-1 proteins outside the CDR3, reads KAGVTQTPRYLIKTRGQQVTLSCSPISGHRSVSWYQQTPGQGLQFLFEYFSETQRNKGNFPGRFSGRQFSNSRSEMNVSTLELGDSALYLCASSLRTSGVHEQFFGPGTRLTVL.